This T cell receptor (beta chain) was recorded in a study of cytomegalovirus exposure and HLA in healthy donors. Primers for the PCR totalled 60 Vbeta and 13 Jbeta. Method: immunoSEQ multiplex PCR; TCRdb's copy keeps in-frame clones and lacks some. The data hold about 160,000 clones, with under 85% observed a single time. Points from the study as a whole: The likely origin of a cluster of highly shared sequence variants was a sequencing artifact.

In the case of this clone: The antigen is undetermined.

The V end was cut by 4 bases, the J end by 5 bases, with 10 bases between. Germline V gene lookup returns CDR1 SGDLS and CDR2 YYNGEE. CDR3 length: 13 amino acids. The chain joins TRBV9 to TRBJ2-1; tentative D call: TRBD2 (6 bases). Sequenced sample: PBMCs. The TCR was taken from a woman between 25 and 40 years old in good health and CMV-seronegative. CDR3 nucleotides: TGTGCCAGCAGCTTTGCTAGCGACAATGAGCAGTTCTTC. This translates into CASSFASDNEQFF.